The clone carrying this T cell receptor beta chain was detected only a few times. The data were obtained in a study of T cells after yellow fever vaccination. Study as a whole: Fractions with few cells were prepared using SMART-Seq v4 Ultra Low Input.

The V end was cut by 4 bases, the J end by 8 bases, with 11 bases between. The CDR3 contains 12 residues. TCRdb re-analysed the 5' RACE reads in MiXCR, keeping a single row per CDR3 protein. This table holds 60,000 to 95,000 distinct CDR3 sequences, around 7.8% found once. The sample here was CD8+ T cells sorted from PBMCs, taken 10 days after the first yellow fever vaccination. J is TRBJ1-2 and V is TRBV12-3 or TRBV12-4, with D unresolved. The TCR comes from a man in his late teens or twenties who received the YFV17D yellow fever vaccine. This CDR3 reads CASSYGVQGYTF. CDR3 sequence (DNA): TGTGCCAGCAGTTACGGGGTACAGGGCTACACCTTC.